This record concerns one TCR beta chain sequence. The antigen is not known. Repertoires were generated with immunoSEQ multiplex PCR, while TCRdb's copy carries only in-frame clones and drops some. The sample lists under 95,000 clones; about 83% were seen once. This record comes from a study of T cell responses to AZD1222 COVID-19 vaccine. The CDR3 contains 17 residues. Deletions cut 2 bases from V and 2 bases from J, with 18 bases between. Germline V gene data show CDR1 as ENHRY and CDR2 as SYGVKD. Whole-study results and caveats: Donors skewed white British and female; clonal diversity was possibly underestimated. Close to half of spike-specific TCRs reportedly recognize unmutated variant regions. At study baseline, merely about 6 AZD1222 recipients were seropositive. Spike-specific TCR breadth and depth grew following two AZD1222 doses.

The receptor was isolated from an adult who received the AZD1222 COVID-19 vaccine. This chain uses TRBV10-3 with TRBJ1-2, with D possibly matching TRBD1 (6 bases). The sequencing here drew on peripheral blood, taken 28 days after the second AZD1222 dose. The chain's CDR3 is CAISERGKNRVNYGYTF. CDR3 coding DNA: TGTGCCATCAGTGAGAGGGGTAAAAACAGGGTGAACTATGGCTACACCTTC.